Listed here are 25 T cell receptor beta chains from one sample, sequenced in a study of blood T cell repertoires in COVID-19. The method was immunoSEQ multiplex PCR; TCRdb's version includes in-frame clones alone and lacks a portion of them. The repertoire has under 130,000 clones, around 81% of them found once; the top ten carry 30% to 45%. The sequencing sample was made of peripheral blood. The receptor set was obtained from a man older than 75 with acute or convalescent COVID-19.

CDR3 in amino acids: CASSYQGSGGYTF. The CDR3 DNA sequence: TGTGCCAGCAGTTACCAGGGGTCAGGTGGCTACACCTTC. The chain has TRBV6-2 or TRBV6-3 and TRBJ1-2, with D perhaps TRBD1 (6 bases). Trimming pared 2 bases from V and 7 bases from J, leaving 11 bases between. The CDR3 is made up of 13 amino acids. The germline V gene has CDR1 MNHEY and CDR2 SVGEGT.

For this clone: At the DNA level, this CDR3 is encoded by other sequences in the same sample as well. The rearrangement uses TRBV14 and TRBJ1-3; the D is unclear. Germline CDR1 SGHDN, CDR2 FVKESK. V lost 4 bases to trimming and J lost 4 bases, with 5 bases between them. There are 12 residues in the CDR3. Written as DNA, the CDR3 is TGTGCCAGCAGCCTAATCGGAAACACCATATATTTT. This translates into CASSLIGNTIYF.

The J gene is TRBJ2-2, the V gene TRBV7-9; weak D call: TRBD1 (7 bases). This CDR3 is built from 16 residues. Deletions cut 4 bases from V and 6 bases from J, with 18 bases between. In germline, CDR1 is SEHNR, CDR2 FQNEAQ (reference sequence). Here the CDR3 reads CASSSPGGRFPGELFF. In nucleotides, the CDR3 is TGTGCCAGCAGCTCCCCAGGGGGGAGGTTTCCCGGGGAGCTGTTTTTT.

The chain carries TRBV28 and TRBJ1-5; no reliable D call. This CDR3 region has 12 residues. Per the germline V gene, CDR1 is MDHEN and CDR2 is SYDVKM. The ends were cut back, 5 bases at V and 6 bases at J, with 8 bases in the middle. CDR3 in amino acids: CASSRGGQPQHF. DNA of the CDR3: TGTGCCAGCAGTAGAGGTGGTCAGCCCCAGCATTTT. Full variable domain (remainder filled in from reference TRBV28 and TRBJ1-5): DVKVTQSSRYLVKRTGEKVFLECVQDMDHENMFWYRQDPGLGLRLIYFSYDVKMKEKGDIPEGYSVSREKKERFSLILESASTNQTSMYLCASSRGGQPQHFGDGTRLSIL.

This clone was recorded a few times. V usage is TRBV10-1 and J usage is TRBJ2-7; 7 nucleotides match TRBD1. The trim removed 2 bases at V and 6 bases at J, leaving 10 bases unmatched. Germline CDR1 WNHNN, CDR2 SYGVQD (reference sequence). The CDR3 totals 15 residues. The CDR3 bases are TGCGCCAGCAGTGAGATACAGGGGAGAAGTGGCGAGCAGTACTTC. Translating gives CASSEIQGRSGEQYF.

The chain is built from TRBV5-1 and TRBJ1-1, with D possibly being TRBD1 (6 bases). V was trimmed by 0 bases and J by 6 bases, leaving 15 bases between them. In germline, CDR1 is SGHRS, CDR2 YFSETQ. This CDR3 contains 15 residues. The CDR3 sequence is CASSLVLGANPEAFF. CDR3 bases: TGCGCCAGCAGCTTGGTCCTGGGGGCGAATCCTGAAGCTTTCTTT.

The sample holds a few counts of this clone. This chain connects TRBV18 to TRBJ2-7; no definite D call. Per the germline V gene, CDR1 is KGHSH and CDR2 is LQKENI. The CDR3 runs 12 residues. The ends were cut back, 5 bases at V and 0 bases at J, with 5 bases in the middle. The DNA of the CDR3 is TGTGCCAGCTCAGCGAGCTCCTACGAGCAGTACTTC. It yields the protein CASSASSYEQYF.

The V and J genes are TRBV2 and TRBJ2-7, with 10 bases aligning to TRBD1. The V gene's germline CDR1 is SNHLY and CDR2 FYNNEI. The CDR3 sequence is 13 residues long. V trimming: 7 bases; J trimming: 4 bases; junction bases outside the gene matches: 4. The CDR3 sequence: CASIGTGDYEQYF. The CDR3, as DNA: TGTGCCAGCATTGGGACAGGGGATTACGAGCAGTACTTC.

This clone was picked up one time. This rearrangement joins TRBV24-1 to TRBJ1-2; no reliable D call. Germline CDR1 is KGHDR and CDR2 is SFDVKD. V gave up 7 bases and J gave up 1 base, with 6 bases separating them. The CDR3 is made up of 12 amino acids. The CDR3 DNA reads as TGTGCCACCAGCGGGTTTAACTATGGCTACACCTTC. This sequence encodes CATSGFNYGYTF.

This clone showed up just a few times. The chain uses TRBV30 and TRBJ2-2; 9 bases are shared with TRBD1. CDR3 length equals 16 residues. Germline V gene lookup returns CDR1 GTSNPN and CDR2 SVGIG (reference sequence). Trimming took 3 bases from V and 6 from J; bases not matched to a gene: 11. The CDR3 DNA follows: TGTGCCTGGAGAACCAAGCAGGACAGGGGAGCCGGGGAGCTGTTTTTT. It translates to CAWRTKQDRGAGELFF.

V is TRBV19 and J is TRBJ2-2; 7 nucleotides match TRBD2. Trimming removed 3 bases from V and 6 bases from J; junction bases left unmatched: 7. Germline CDR1 and CDR2: LNHDA and SQIVND (reference sequence). The CDR3 contains 15 residues. CDR3: CASSIVAGVAGELFF. For the CDR3, the DNA is TGTGCCAGTAGTATCGTTGCGGGAGTAGCCGGGGAGCTGTTTTTT.

The chain is built from TRBV5-8 and TRBJ2-2; unclear D gene. This CDR3 region has 14 residues. Trimming stripped 6 bases from V and 1 base from J, with 10 bases between. Germline V gene lookup returns CDR1 SGHTS and CDR2 YDEGEE. CDR3 loop: CASTRRRNTGELFF. CDR3 bases: TGTGCCAGCACCCGAAGGAGGAACACCGGGGAGCTGTTTTTT.

This clone has a handful of counts. The rearrangement joins TRBV28 to TRBJ2-3, with 13 bases identical to TRBD2. Unmatched junction bases numbered 1, after V lost 8 bases and J lost 2 bases. The CDR3 runs 14 residues. Germline V gene data show CDR1 as MDHEN and CDR2 as SYDVKM. This CDR3 is CASGLAGVTDTQYF. The CDR3 DNA reads as TGTGCCAGCGGACTAGCGGGAGTCACAGATACGCAGTATTTT.

CDR3 in DNA: TGTGCCAGCAGTCCCGGGGGACTAGCGGGAGAGGAGACCCAGTACTTC. Translation gives CASSPGGLAGEETQYF. The chain uses TRBV6-2 or TRBV6-3 and TRBJ2-5; 14 bases are a match to TRBD2. V lost 5 bases, J lost 5 bases, and 7 bases stayed unmatched. Looked up from germline, CDR1 is MNHEY and CDR2 is SVGEGT. The CDR3 sequence is 16 residues long.

This clone was counted between two and nine times. This sequence joins TRBV19 and TRBJ1-6; TRBD1 might be the D (5 bases). This CDR3 has 17 amino acids. V gave up 3 bases and J gave up 9 bases, with 21 bases separating them. Per the germline V gene, CDR1 is LNHDA and CDR2 is SQIVND (reference sequence). The CDR3 nucleotides read TGTGCCAGTAGTATGGAGCAGGGAAGGGGATGGAGTTCACCCCTCCACTTT. Residues: CASSMEQGRGWSSPLHF. Full variable domain (outside the CDR3, taken from reference TRBV19 and TRBJ1-6): DGGITQSPKYLFRKEGQNVTLSCEQNLNHDAMYWYRQDPGQGLRLIYYSQIVNDFQKGDIAEGYSVSREKKESFPLTVTSAQKNPTAFYLCASSMEQGRGWSSPLHFGNGTRLTVT.

The J gene is TRBJ1-1, the V gene TRBV28; maybe TRBD1 (5 bases). Germline CDR1 is MDHEN and CDR2 is SYDVKM. V shed 5 bases and J shed 5 bases, with 18 bases lying between them. The CDR3 length is 15 residues. CDR3: CASSPHLGGGTEAFF. CDR3 nucleotides: TGTGCCAGCAGTCCACATTTGGGGGGAGGGACTGAAGCTTTCTTT.

In nucleotides, the CDR3 is TGTGCCAGCAGTTGGCGGGGTGAGCAGTTCTTC. This encodes CASSWRGEQFF. The chain couples TRBV12-3 or TRBV12-4 to TRBJ2-1; TRBD2 might be the D (6 bases). This CDR3 has 11 amino acids. Trimming cost V 4 bases and J 9 bases, with 7 bases left between them.

The chain joins TRBV19 to TRBJ2-7; no reliable D call. Germline V gives CDR1 LNHDA, CDR2 SQIVND (reference sequence). The CDR3 runs 14 residues. With 4 bases removed from V and 0 bases from J, the gap between germline ends came to 10 bases. The CDR3 sequence: CASSSSWSSYEQYF. In nucleotides, the CDR3 is TGTGCCAGTAGTAGCTCCTGGAGCTCCTACGAGCAGTACTTC.

This clone was found once. The DNA for the CDR3 is TGTGCCAGCAGCCGACAGGGAGGCACAGATACGCAGTATTTT. Translating it yields CASSRQGGTDTQYF. This chain uses TRBV7-3 with TRBJ2-3; 7 bases fit TRBD1. Germline CDR1 is SGHTA and CDR2 is FQGTGA. The ends lost 5 bases at V and 1 base at J; junction bases unmatched: 3. The CDR3 runs 14 residues.

V gene TRBV5-4 combines with J gene TRBJ1-1; 7 positions match TRBD1. Germline CDR1 is SGHNT and CDR2 is YYREEE (reference sequence). CDR3 length: 15 residues. With V trimmed by 3 bases and J by 0 bases, 5 bases remained unmatched. The DNA for the CDR3 is TGTGCCAGCAGCTCCCAGGGGGTGATGAACACTGAAGCTTTCTTT. Protein product: CASSSQGVMNTEAFF.

The chain has TRBV28 and TRBJ1-6, with D possibly being TRBD1 (5 bases). CDR3 length equals 14 residues. Germline CDR1 MDHEN, CDR2 SYDVKM. V was pared by 3 bases and J by 7 bases, with 10 bases between. This CDR3 is CASSFQGENSPLHF. The CDR3 DNA reads TGTGCCAGCAGTTTCCAGGGTGAGAATTCACCCCTCCACTTT.

The gene calls are TRBV6-2 or TRBV6-3 and TRBJ1-1; no definite D call. Germline lookup yields CDR1 MNHEY and CDR2 SVGEGT. V was cut by 4 bases and J by 0 bases, with 12 bases left in between. CDR3 length: 15 amino acids. Written as DNA, the CDR3 is TGTGCCAGCAGTTTGTGGGCAACGCTGAACACTGAAGCTTTCTTT. Protein: CASSLWATLNTEAFF.

This sequence joins TRBV7-9 and TRBJ1-3; D perhaps matches TRBD1 (6 bases). The CDR3 contains 14 residues. Between the trimmed V and J ends, which lost 6 bases and 4 bases, there was a span of 13 bases. The germline gives CDR1 SEHNR, CDR2 FQNEAQ (reference sequence). This chain's CDR3 is CASRPGTRGNTIYF. In DNA form, the CDR3 reads TGTGCCAGCAGACCCGGGACACGAGGAAACACCATATATTTT.

The chain uses TRBV3-1 (or the pseudogene TRBV3-2) and TRBJ1-4; D unresolved. Germline CDR1 reads LGHDT; CDR2 reads YNNKEL (reference sequence). Trimming pared 2 bases from V and 2 bases from J, leaving 15 bases between. This CDR3 is built from 17 residues. The CDR3 DNA reads as TGTGCCAGCAGCCAAACACATCTAGGTTGGACTAATGAAAAACTGTTTTTT. Its translation: CASSQTHLGWTNEKLFF.

As DNA, the CDR3 is TGTGCCAGCAGACCGACGGAACTACTCTATAATTCACCCCTCCACTTT. Amino acids: CASRPTELLYNSPLHF. The chain is built from TRBV28 and TRBJ1-6; unclear D gene. The CDR3 has 16 amino acids. The germline V gene has CDR1 MDHEN and CDR2 SYDVKM. V was clipped by 6 bases and J by 3 bases, with 15 bases between them.